This TCR beta chain came from a study of T cell changes during pregnancy in multiple sclerosis. Germline V gives CDR1 PRHDT, CDR2 FYEKMQ (reference sequence). With 4 bases clipped from V and 3 bases from J, the junction kept 2 bases outside the gene matches. The CDR3 runs to 15 residues. Profiled with immunoSEQ multiplex PCR; TCRdb holds only in-frame clones, not every one. Here the sample spans roughly 47,000 clones, around 94% being singletons. This sequence originates from a female donor with multiple sclerosis, enrolled in a pregnancy study. This specimen consisted of CD8+ T cells from peripheral blood mononuclear cells, obtained before pregnancy. The chain combines TRBV13 with TRBJ2-2, with 10 bases matching TRBD2. CDR3 sequence: CASSSTSGDTGELFF. CDR3 nucleotides: TGTGCCAGCAGCTCAACTAGCGGGGACACCGGGGAGCTGTTTTTT.